The 29 T cell receptor beta chains in this list originate from one sample, sequenced in a study of T-cell reconstitution after alpha-beta-depleted transplantation in children. The library targeted TCRbeta and was prepared with unique molecular identifiers. From the PCR reads, TCRdb called clonotypes with MiXCR, one entry per CDR3 protein. The sample shows 250,000 to 300,000 distinct CDR3 sequences, about 7.3% of them seen only once. Study-wide results and limits: Fresh T-cell production supplied most of the T-cell counts and diversity seen one year after transplant.

The antigens for these receptors are not known. The specimen comprised peripheral blood, sampled 360 days after TCRalphabeta/CD19-depleted stem cell transplant. These receptors came from a female patient aged 2-9 years who had a stem cell transplant for Fanconi anemia, so the T cells may come from the graft donor.

This clonotype was seen a few times. The gene calls are TRBV5-5 and TRBJ1-2; D gene unclear. Germline CDR1 SGHKS, CDR2 YYEKEE (reference sequence). Trimming left V 2 bases short and J 4 bases short, with 9 bases between. This CDR3 region has 13 residues. For the CDR3, the DNA is TGTGCCAGCAGCTTACCATCAACCTATGGCTACACCTTC. Its translation is CASSLPSTYGYTF.

The chain uses TRBV6-2 or TRBV6-3 and TRBJ1-3; D is uncertain. Trimming removed 8 bases from V and 4 bases from J, with 12 bases in between. Germline lookup yields CDR1 MNHEY and CDR2 SVGEGT. The CDR3 loop spans 13 amino acids. In DNA, the CDR3 is TGTGCCAGCTCGGTATCTTCCGGAAACACCATATATTTT. Translation gives CASSVSSGNTIYF.

This clonotype has at least ten counts. The chain uses TRBV7-9 and TRBJ2-1, with a tentative D call TRBD2 (6 bases). Germline V lookup: CDR1 SEHNR, CDR2 FQNEAQ (reference sequence). CDR3 length equals 13 residues. V shed 6 bases and J shed 8 bases, with 14 bases lying between them. The DNA for the CDR3 is TGTGCCAGCAGAGAGACTAGTTTCGATGAGCAGTTCTTC. Translating it yields CASRETSFDEQFF.

The chain has TRBV2 and TRBJ2-3; 8 nucleotides align to TRBD2. Germline trimming cut 4 bases from V and 2 bases from J; bases unmatched to any gene: 5. This CDR3 has 15 residues. Germline V gives CDR1 SNHLY, CDR2 FYNNEI. CDR3 sequence reads: CASSVRGAFTDTQYF. In DNA, the CDR3 is TGTGCCAGCAGTGTGCGGGGGGCCTTCACAGATACGCAGTATTTT.

V gene TRBV20-1 combines with J gene TRBJ2-3; TRBD2 matches 7 bases. J gave up 4 bases and V 1 base, and 8 bases lay outside the gene matches. The CDR3 runs 15 residues. Per germline, CDR1 DFQATT and CDR2 SNEGSKA (reference sequence). Here the CDR3 DNA reads TGCAGTGCTAGAGCGGAACGCGGGAGCGCAGATACGCAGTATTTT. This translates into CSARAERGSADTQYF.

This clonotype was observed at least ten times. This chain links TRBV28 with TRBJ2-1, with D unclear. The CDR3 runs 13 residues. The V gene lost 3 bases and the J gene lost 4 bases, with 7 bases spanning the gap. Germline CDR1 MDHEN, CDR2 SYDVKM. In nucleotides, the CDR3 is TGTGCCAGCAGTTTTTCTCGATACAATGAGCAGTTCTTC. Its translation: CASSFSRYNEQFF. Using reference TRBV28 and TRBJ2-1 for the parts outside the CDR3, the full variable domain is DVKVTQSSRYLVKRTGEKVFLECVQDMDHENMFWYRQDPGLGLRLIYFSYDVKMKEKGDIPEGYSVSREKKERFSLILESASTNQTSMYLCASSFSRYNEQFFGPGTRLTVL.

This clonotype was recorded a few times. V usage is TRBV11-2 and J usage is TRBJ2-6; 7 nucleotides line up with TRBD1. Germline V gene data show CDR1 as SGHAT and CDR2 as FQNNGV. The CDR3 totals 18 residues. V shed 5 bases, J shed 4 bases, and the junction held 14 bases outside the gene matches. CDR3 sequence: CASSVGPRGQSGANVLTF. CDR3 nucleotide sequence: TGTGCCAGCAGCGTTGGACCGAGGGGGCAATCCGGGGCCAACGTCCTGACTTTC. Full variable domain (missing parts from reference TRBV11-2 and TRBJ2-6): EAGVAQSPRYKIIEKRQSVAFWCNPISGHATLYWYQQILGQGPKLLIQFQNNGVVDDSQLPKDRFSAERLKGVDSTLKIQPAKLEDSAVYLCASSVGPRGQSGANVLTFGAGSRLTVL.

The V call is TRBV21-1, the J call TRBJ2-2; the listed D gene, TRBD1, was not tested against the DNA. TRBV21-1 is a documented pseudogene. The CDR3 is made up of 15 amino acids. CDR3 sequence (DNA): TGTGCCAGCAGCAAAGACAGGACTCCCACCGGGGAGCTGTTTTTT. Protein sequence: CASSKDRTPTGELFF.

This clonotype was seen only once. V is TRBV5-8 and J is TRBJ2-5; TRBD1 might be the D (6 bases). V lost 2 bases and J lost 3, with 17 bases in between. The CDR3 loop spans 16 amino acids. Germline CDR1 is SGHTS and CDR2 is YDEGEE. The chain's CDR3 is CASSFGQYQVEETQYF. The CDR3 nucleotides are TGTGCCAGCAGCTTTGGACAGTACCAAGTAGAAGAGACCCAGTACTTC.

This clonotype was counted at least ten times. The J gene is TRBJ2-3, the V gene TRBV9; D is undetermined. CDR1 SGDLS and CDR2 YYNGEE come from the germline V gene. The CDR3 extends over 13 amino acids. V was trimmed by 0 bases and J by 2 bases, leaving 4 bases between them. DNA for the CDR3: TGTGCCAGCAGCGTAGTAGCCACAGATACGCAGTATTTT. This gives the protein CASSVVATDTQYF.

This clonotype was counted a few times. In nucleotides, the CDR3 is TGTGCCAGCAGTTACGAACCGGGACACCTAGGAAATGAGCAGTTCTTC. Protein product: CASSYEPGHLGNEQFF. V and J are TRBV6-5 and TRBJ2-1; TRBD1 is a possible D gene (6 bases). The germline V gene encodes CDR1 MNHEY and CDR2 SVGAGI. Trimming took 2 bases from V and 7 from J, leaving 18 bases between them. This CDR3 is built from 16 residues.

This clonotype was observed at least ten times. The chain couples TRBV12-3 or TRBV12-4 to TRBJ1-2; no clear D gene. The V end was cut by 6 bases, the J end by 0 bases, with 8 bases between. This CDR3 comprises 13 residues. The CDR3 region has the DNA TGTGCCAGCAGGCTTGGAGCTAACTATGGCTACACCTTC. Its translation: CASRLGANYGYTF.

This clonotype was detected many times. The V and J genes are TRBV21-1 and TRBJ2-7; TRBD1, the D gene given by the table, was not confirmed from the DNA. TRBV21-1 is a pseudogene segment. The CDR3 runs 17 residues. This chain's CDR3 is CASSKATDREGSYEQYF. In nucleotides, the CDR3 is TGTGCCAGCAGCAAAGCAACCGACAGGGAAGGGTCCTACGAGCAGTACTTC.

This clonotype was counted only a few times. The chain is built from TRBV7-8 and TRBJ1-1; 9 nucleotides match TRBD1. V was pared by 5 bases and J by 1 base, with 8 bases of the junction left unmatched. The CDR3 has 16 amino acids. The V gene's germline CDR1 is SGHVS and CDR2 FQNEAQ. CDR3 in DNA: TGTGCCAGCAGCCTGGCCCGACAGGGGGAGAACACTGAAGCTTTCTTT. Its translation is CASSLARQGENTEAFF.

The chain couples TRBV6-5 to TRBJ1-2; 8 bases are a match to TRBD1. Germline V gene data show CDR1 as MNHEY and CDR2 as SVGAGI. The length of the CDR3 is 11 residues. J was trimmed by 9 bases and V by 5 bases; bases with no gene match: 2. The CDR3 loop is CASSRQGSYTF. CDR3 sequence (DNA): TGTGCCAGCAGTCGACAGGGGAGCTACACCTTC.

This clonotype is a singleton in its sample. The chain employs TRBV6-1 and TRBJ2-2, with D perhaps TRBD1 (6 bases). V dropped 8 bases and J dropped 1 base, with 11 bases sitting between them. CDR1 is MNHNS and CDR2 is SASEGT in the germline V gene. This CDR3 has 14 residues. This chain's CDR3 is CASRSTGNTGELFF. The CDR3 DNA reads as TGTGCCAGCCGATCGACAGGGAACACCGGGGAGCTGTTTTTT.

This clonotype showed up many times. The junction does not match germline at one end; this may be a read error. The rearrangement uses TRBV27 and TRBJ1-2; no clear D gene. The CDR3 is made up of 13 amino acids. The germline V gene encodes CDR1 MNHEY and CDR2 SMNVEV (reference sequence). The CDR3 spells CASSSGPNYGYTF. The CDR3 DNA sequence: TGCGCCAGCAGCTCGGGCCCCAACTATGGCTACACCTTC.

This rearrangement joins TRBV3-1 to TRBJ2-1; either TRBD1 or TRBD2 may fit D (5 bases each). Germline V gives CDR1 LGHDT, CDR2 YNNKEL (reference sequence). This CDR3 has 16 residues. The ends were cut back, 0 bases at V and 8 bases at J, with 17 bases in the middle. CDR3 nucleotides: TGTGCCAGCAGCCAAGATCTGGGAAAGGGGACGGATGAGCAGTTCTTC. This translates into CASSQDLGKGTDEQFF.

CDR3 sequence reads: CSAREQSYGGYTF. The DNA for the CDR3 is TGCAGTGCTAGAGAACAGTCCTACGGTGGCTACACCTTC. V and J are TRBV20-1 and TRBJ1-2; D is unresolved. Trimming took off 0 bases at V and 7 bases at J, with 12 bases between the two ends. The CDR3 contains 13 residues. CDR1 DFQATT and CDR2 SNEGSKA come from the germline V gene (reference sequence).

This chain links TRBV7-2 with TRBJ2-5; 10 bases match TRBD2. CDR1 SGHTA and CDR2 FQGNSA come from the germline V gene. The ends lost 5 bases at V and 7 bases at J; junction bases unmatched: 16. The CDR3 is made up of 17 amino acids. This CDR3 reads CASSKIRLAGLRGTQYF. CDR3 sequence (DNA): TGTGCCAGCAGCAAAATCCGACTAGCGGGCTTACGAGGGACCCAGTACTTC.

This clonotype was picked up many times. The rearrangement links TRBV15 to TRBJ2-3; D remains ambiguous. The CDR3 is 12 amino acids. V gave up 3 bases and J gave up 4 bases, with 5 bases separating them. Germline CDR1 is LNHNV and CDR2 is YYDKDF (reference sequence). The CDR3 spells CATSRVADTQYF. The CDR3 region has the DNA TGTGCCACCAGCAGGGTCGCAGATACGCAGTATTTT.

This clonotype was seen many times. The CDR3 loop reads CSVERGQNYGYTF. Written as DNA, the CDR3 is TGCAGCGTTGAGAGGGGACAGAACTATGGCTACACCTTC. The chain combines TRBV29-1 with TRBJ1-2, with TRBD1 matching over 7 bases. Germline V gene lookup returns CDR1 SQVTM and CDR2 ANQGSEA. V lost 3 bases, J lost 2 bases, and 3 bases stayed unmatched. This CDR3 is built from 13 residues.

V and J are TRBV7-9 and TRBJ2-6; 7 positions match TRBD2. CDR1 is SEHNR and CDR2 is FQNEAQ in the germline V gene (reference sequence). V was clipped by 5 bases and J by 0 bases; unmatched bases: 7. This CDR3 has 17 residues. CDR3 sequence: CASSTAGDLSGANVLTF. CDR3 sequence (DNA): TGTGCCAGCAGCACTGCGGGGGACCTCTCTGGGGCCAACGTCCTGACTTTC.

This clonotype showed up just once. A read error is possible here, since a much larger clone lies one base away. The chain combines TRBV20-1 with TRBJ2-5; D might be TRBD2 (5 bases). Germline loops: CDR1 DFQATT, CDR2 SNEGSKA (reference sequence). The CDR3 is 13 residues long. The CDR3 region is CCAKAGNQETQYF. CDR3 nucleotides: TGCTGTGCTAAAGCCGGGAACCAAGAGACCCAGTACTTC.

This clonotype was seen more than once but under ten times. The rearrangement links TRBV28 to TRBJ1-3, with D possibly TRBD1 on 5 matching bases. V gave up 6 bases and J gave up 4 bases, with 16 bases separating them. Germline CDR1 MDHEN, CDR2 SYDVKM. This CDR3 spans 15 amino acids. The CDR3 nucleotides are TGTGCCAGCAGCTCACTTGGGGGGAGAGGAAACACCATATATTTT. It codes for CASSSLGGRGNTIYF.

This clonotype showed up many times. This rearrangement joins TRBV5-1 to TRBJ2-3; TRBD2 matches 7 bases. CDR1 is SGHRS and CDR2 is YFSETQ in the germline V gene. The J segment lost 2 bases and the V segment lost 4 bases, leaving 4 bases of the junction unmatched. The CDR3 is made up of 14 amino acids. In DNA, the CDR3 is TGCGCCAGCAGCCCGGGACTACCCACAGATACGCAGTATTTT. Translating it yields CASSPGLPTDTQYF. Using reference TRBV5-1 and TRBJ2-3 for the parts outside the CDR3, the full variable domain is KAGVTQTPRYLIKTRGQQVTLSCSPISGHRSVSWYQQTPGQGLQFLFEYFSETQRNKGNFPGRFSGRQFSNSRSEMNVSTLELGDSALYLCASSPGLPTDTQYFGPGTRLTVL.

This clonotype was seen at least ten times. This rearrangement joins TRBV4-2 to TRBJ1-2; 7 bases match TRBD1. Germline V gene sequence: CDR1 LGHNA, CDR2 YNFKEQ. The CDR3 has 15 amino acids. J lost 4 bases, V lost 0 bases, and 5 bases had no gene match. CDR3 coding DNA: TGTGCCAGCAGCCAAGAAGCGGCAGGGGGCTATGGCTACACCTTC. Translated, it gives CASSQEAAGGYGYTF.

This clonotype was observed many times. The gene calls are TRBV12-3 or TRBV12-4 and TRBJ2-1; TRBD2 aligns across 9 bases. This CDR3 spans 15 amino acids. V lost 3 bases, J lost 5 bases, and 5 bases stayed unmatched. The CDR3 region is CASSFGAGGHNEQFF. The CDR3 region has the DNA TGTGCCAGCAGTTTCGGAGCGGGGGGCCACAATGAGCAGTTCTTC.

This clonotype showed up many times. This chain's CDR3 is CASSTGHYNEQFF. The CDR3 region has the DNA TGTGCCAGCAGCACTGGGCACTACAATGAGCAGTTCTTC. The chain couples TRBV11-1 to TRBJ2-1, with D uncertain. CDR3 length: 13 residues. Germline CDR1 SGHAT, CDR2 FQDESV (reference sequence). V lost 5 bases, J lost 3 bases, and 8 bases lay in between.